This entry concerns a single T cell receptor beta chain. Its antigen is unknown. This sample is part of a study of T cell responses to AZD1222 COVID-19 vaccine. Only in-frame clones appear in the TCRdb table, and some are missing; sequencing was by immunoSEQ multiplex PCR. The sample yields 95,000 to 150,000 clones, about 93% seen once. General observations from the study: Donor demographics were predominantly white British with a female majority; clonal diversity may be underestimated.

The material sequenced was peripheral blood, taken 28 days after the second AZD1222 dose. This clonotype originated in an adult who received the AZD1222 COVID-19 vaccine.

Here the CDR3 reads CASSPGASGSYTGELFF. The CDR3 DNA sequence: TGTGCCAGCAGCCCGGGAGCTAGCGGGAGTTACACCGGGGAGCTGTTTTTT. The chain employs TRBV5-4 and TRBJ2-2; 10 bases align to TRBD2. V gave up 4 bases and J gave up 3 bases; unmatched junction bases: 9. The CDR3 length is 17 residues. Germline V CDR1 and CDR2: SGHNT, YYREEE (reference sequence).